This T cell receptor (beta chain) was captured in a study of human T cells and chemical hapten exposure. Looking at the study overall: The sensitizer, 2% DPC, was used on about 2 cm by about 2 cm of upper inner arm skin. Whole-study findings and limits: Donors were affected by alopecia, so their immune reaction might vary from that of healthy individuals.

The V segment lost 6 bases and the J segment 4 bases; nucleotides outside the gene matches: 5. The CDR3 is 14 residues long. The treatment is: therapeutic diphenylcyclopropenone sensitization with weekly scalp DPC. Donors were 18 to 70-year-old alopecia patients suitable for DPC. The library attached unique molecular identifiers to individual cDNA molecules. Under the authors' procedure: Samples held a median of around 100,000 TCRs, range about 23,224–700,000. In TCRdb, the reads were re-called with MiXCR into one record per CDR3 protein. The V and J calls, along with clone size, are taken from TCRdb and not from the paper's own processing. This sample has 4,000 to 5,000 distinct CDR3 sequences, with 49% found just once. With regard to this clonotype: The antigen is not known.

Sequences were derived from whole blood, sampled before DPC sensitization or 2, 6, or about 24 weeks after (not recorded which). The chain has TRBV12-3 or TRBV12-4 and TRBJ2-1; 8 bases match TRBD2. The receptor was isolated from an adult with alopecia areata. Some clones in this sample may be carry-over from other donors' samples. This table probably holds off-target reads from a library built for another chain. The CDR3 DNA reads TGTGCCAGCAGAACTAGCGGAAAATACAATGAGCAGTTCTTC. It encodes CASRTSGKYNEQFF.